This T cell receptor (beta chain) derives from a study of CD8 T cells in Susac syndrome. About the research overall: When their blood was taken, the Susac syndrome patients had either not yet had any therapy, were taking corticosteroids, or were taking intravenous immunoglobulin alone.

Whole-study results and caveats: In Susac syndrome, the CD4+ T cell repertoires did not show clonal expansion.

In the case of this clonotype: What it binds is not known.

With random hexamers, reverse transcription was performed on roughly 0.45 to 1 ug of RNA. A multiplex approach, immunoSEQ multiplex PCR, amplified TCR beta CDR3 across 54 Vbeta and 13 Jbeta. TCRdb reanalysed the immunoSEQ multiplex PCR reads using MiXCR and keeps one entry per CDR3 protein. The sample holds about 150,000 distinct CDR3 sequences, around 96% seen once. The V end was cut by 5 bases, the J end by 4 bases, with 8 bases between. Germline CDR1 SEHNR, CDR2 FQNEAQ (reference sequence). The CDR3 runs to 12 residues. TCR beta from blood CD8+ and CD4+ T cells was sequenced. The sequenced material came from CD4+ T cells from PBMCs. This receptor was identified in a human donor with Susac syndrome. The genes are TRBV7-9 and TRBJ2-5; the D is unclear. The CDR3 coding sequence is TGTGCCAGCAGCCCTCCCTCAGAGACCCAGTACTTC. This translates into CASSPPSETQYF.